Below, one TCR beta chain is given with its context. Genomic DNA was the PCR template. Multiplex PCR with 30 forward and 13 reverse primers amplified the TCR beta CDR3. TCRdb reprocessed the multiplex PCR reads via MiXCR and lists one record per CDR3 protein. This table has more than 250,000 distinct CDR3 sequences, around 47% appearing once. Trimming cost V 2 bases and J 4 bases, with 6 bases left between them. Germline loops: CDR1 SGHVS, CDR2 FNYEAQ. The CDR3 extends over 13 amino acids. This sample is part of a study of type 1 and type 2 diabetes patients. V usage is TRBV7-6 and J usage is TRBJ2-1, with D unclear. Sequenced material: peripheral blood mononuclear cells (PBMCs). This receptor was obtained from a man aged 18 to 29 with type 2 diabetes. This chain's CDR3 is CASSLRLYNEQFF. The CDR3 nucleotides are TGTGCCAGCAGCTTACGACTTTACAATGAGCAGTTCTTC.